A single sample is the source of the 5 T cell receptor beta chains below, sequenced in a study of T cells after yellow fever vaccination. TCRdb re-called the 5' RACE reads with MiXCR, one entry per CDR3 protein. Of 170,000 or so distinct CDR3 sequences in the sample, about a tenth were seen once. The sample here was CD8+ T cells sorted from PBMCs, taken 45 days after the yellow fever booster vaccination. The receptors stem from a man aged 18 to 35 who received the YFV17D yellow fever vaccine.

The V and J genes are TRBV29-1 and TRBJ1-2; tentatively, D is TRBD1 (6 bases). Germline-derived CDR1 and CDR2 are SQVTM and ANQGSEA. V lost 7 bases and J lost 3, with 18 bases in between. The CDR3 runs 14 residues. The CDR3 here is CSALPEQGYYGYTF. In DNA form, the CDR3 reads TGCAGCGCCCTACCTGAACAGGGATACTATGGCTACACCTTC.

This clonotype was observed a few times. The chain recombines TRBV4-1 with TRBJ1-2; D is unclear. Germline CDR1 and CDR2: MGHRA and YSYEKL. The CDR3 is 17 residues long. Trimming took off 0 bases at V and 0 bases at J, with 14 bases between the two ends. The CDR3 protein is CASSQDDLAPSNYGYTF. CDR3 sequence (DNA): TGCGCCAGCAGCCAAGATGATTTGGCACCATCTAACTATGGCTACACCTTC.

The chain couples TRBV11-2 to TRBJ2-1, with D possibly matching TRBD1 (6 bases). From germline, CDR1 is SGHAT and CDR2 FQNNGV. The V end lost 5 bases, the J end lost 7 bases, and 21 bases lay between the germline ends. The CDR3 consists of 16 residues. CDR3 in DNA: TGTGCCAGCAGCACCCTCGGTACAGGGATGTCAAATGAGCAGTTCTTC. Its protein is CASSTLGTGMSNEQFF.

V gene TRBV20-1 combines with J gene TRBJ2-4, with D tentatively TRBD1 (6 bases). CDR3 length equals 14 residues. CDR1 and CDR2 (germline): DFQATT, SNEGSKA (reference sequence). V was shortened by 0 bases and J by 7 bases, with 13 bases between the two germline ends. CDR3 nucleotide sequence: TGCAGTGCTAGAGATCTGAACCAGGGGAACATTCAGTACTTC. As protein: CSARDLNQGNIQYF.

The chain links TRBV5-5 to TRBJ2-1; TRBD1 might be the D (6 bases). Germline V gene lookup returns CDR1 SGHKS and CDR2 YYEKEE (reference sequence). V dropped 4 bases and J dropped 0 bases, with 23 bases sitting between them. The CDR3 totals 19 residues. In DNA, the CDR3 is TGTGCCAGCAGCCCGGCCCAGGGGACGGCACGGAGCTCCTACAATGAGCAGTTCTTC. Amino acids: CASSPAQGTARSSYNEQFF.